This T cell receptor beta chain was identified in a study of a mutant IDH1 vaccine in newly diagnosed glioma. Sample time point: week 23, last vaccination. Doses of 300 ug of mutant IDH1 20-mer peptide were given with topical imiquimod. On this clone: Its antigen is unidentified.

TCRdb's copy holds only in-frame clones and misses some; the assay was immunoSEQ multiplex PCR. Of tens of thousands of clones listed, about four fifths are singletons. The material sequenced was PBMCs, taken from a glioma patient whose treatment included an IDH1 peptide vaccine. This TCR came from a man aged 40-49 years with glioma.

CDR3 protein: CASSISSGANVLTF. Here the CDR3 DNA reads TGTGCCAGCAGTATCTCCTCTGGGGCCAACGTCCTGACTTTC. V and J are TRBV28 and TRBJ2-6; no firm D call. The V gene's germline CDR1 is MDHEN and CDR2 SYDVKM. V was trimmed by 5 bases and J by 0 bases, leaving 5 bases between them. The CDR3 sequence is 14 residues long.